The 22 T cell receptor beta chains below all came from one sample that was sequenced in a study of radiotherapy plus CTLA-4 blockade in lung cancer. Using immunoSEQ multiplex PCR, the repertoire was profiled, and TCRdb retains in-frame clones only, with some absent. Of roughly 120,000 clones in the sample, approximately 77% were seen once. The sample consisted of peripheral blood, taken from a patient treated with radiotherapy plus ipilimumab. All receptors derive from a human donor with non-small cell lung cancer that progressed on radiotherapy plus ipilimumab. Some clones in this sample may be carry-over from other donors' samples.

This sequence joins TRBV11-3 and TRBJ2-2; unclear D gene. Germline V gene data show CDR1 as SGHNT and CDR2 as YENEEA. The CDR3 loop spans 14 amino acids. V lost 5 bases to trimming and J lost 6 bases, with 13 bases between them. This chain's CDR3 is CASSLNGLSGELFF. In DNA form, the CDR3 reads TGTGCCAGCAGCCTCAACGGGTTGTCCGGGGAGCTGTTTTTT.

Only a few counts were recorded for this clone. Other DNA sequences of this sample code for an identical CDR3. This chain joins TRBV5-1 and TRBJ1-2, with D possibly matching TRBD1 (5 bases). V dropped 4 bases and J dropped 5 bases, with 15 bases sitting between them. Germline loops: CDR1 SGHRS, CDR2 YFSETQ. The CDR3 has 14 amino acids. CDR3: CASSPAGTQYGYTF. CDR3 bases: TGCGCCAGCAGCCCAGCCGGGACGCAATATGGCTACACCTTC.

The genes are TRBV4-2 and TRBJ2-3, with 7 bases lining up with TRBD1. Trimming cost V 5 bases and J 3 bases; bases outside gene matches: 2. This CDR3 has 13 residues. The germline V gene encodes CDR1 LGHNA and CDR2 YNFKEQ. The DNA of the CDR3 is TGTGCCAGCAGCGGACAGGAAACAGATACGCAGTATTTT. Its protein is CASSGQETDTQYF.

This clone appeared a few times. CDR3 in amino acids: CASRRQGAQGTDTQYF. For the CDR3, the DNA is TGTGCCAGTAGGCGACAGGGGGCGCAGGGTACAGATACGCAGTATTTT. This chain connects TRBV19 to TRBJ2-3; the match to TRBD1 covers 10 bases. Trimming cost V 6 bases and J 3 bases; bases outside gene matches: 9. Germline V gene lookup returns CDR1 LNHDA and CDR2 SQIVND (reference sequence). This CDR3 spans 16 amino acids.

The CDR3 spells CASSPLQATDTQYF. The CDR3 DNA reads as TGTGCCAGCTCACCGCTACAAGCCACAGATACGCAGTATTTT. This sequence joins TRBV18 and TRBJ2-3, with D unresolved. V gave up 3 bases and J gave up 2 bases, with 9 bases separating them. Germline CDR1 reads KGHSH; CDR2 reads LQKENI. This CDR3 is built from 14 residues.

The chain recombines TRBV7-9 with TRBJ2-7; D gene unclear. The germline gives CDR1 SEHNR, CDR2 FQNEAQ (reference sequence). This CDR3 comprises 12 residues. V was clipped by 6 bases and J by 3 bases, with 9 bases between them. CDR3 in amino acids: CASRGEGYEQYF. CDR3 DNA: TGTGCCAGCAGGGGTGAAGGCTACGAGCAGTACTTC.

This chain connects TRBV2 to TRBJ2-3; no definite D call. Trimming took off 6 bases at V and 11 bases at J, with 21 bases between the two ends. The CDR3 has 14 residues. Germline lookup yields CDR1 SNHLY and CDR2 FYNNEI. CDR3 sequence reads: CASRSDLADPKQYF. The CDR3 region has the DNA TGTGCCAGCAGATCCGATTTGGCTGATCCTAAGCAGTATTTT. Full variable domain (remainder filled in from reference TRBV2 and TRBJ2-3): EPEVTQTPSHQVTQMGQEVILRCVPISNHLYFYWYRQILGQKVEFLVSFYNNEISEKSEIFDDQFSVERPDGSNFTLKIRSTKLEDSAMYFCASRSDLADPKQYFGPGTRLTVL.

V is TRBV5-4 and J is TRBJ2-3, with a weak D call TRBD2 (6 bases). Looked up from germline, CDR1 is SGHNT and CDR2 is YYREEE (reference sequence). The CDR3 is 15 amino acids. Trimming shortened V by 5 bases and J by 1 base, and 14 bases separated the two germline ends. The CDR3 sequence is CASRPPGVRTDTQYF. In DNA, the CDR3 is TGTGCCAGCAGACCCCCGGGGGTGCGCACAGATACGCAGTATTTT.

The chain has TRBV4-2 and TRBJ2-3; D call uncertain. Germline-derived CDR1 and CDR2 are LGHNA and YNFKEQ. Trimming cost V 1 base and J 5 bases, with 16 bases left between them. The CDR3 has 16 amino acids. CDR3 sequence reads: CASSQVERVLLDTQYF. The CDR3 nucleotides read TGTGCCAGCAGCCAAGTTGAACGGGTTCTTTTAGATACGCAGTATTTT.

This clone occurred a few times. CDR3 sequence: CASSPRRGGEKLFF. The CDR3 bases are TGTGCCAGCTCACCACGTAGGGGAGGGGAAAAACTGTTTTTT. This chain connects TRBV18 to TRBJ1-4, with a possible D match to TRBD1 (5 bases). This CDR3 has 14 residues. The germline V gene has CDR1 KGHSH and CDR2 LQKENI. V was clipped by 1 base and J by 8 bases, with 11 bases between them.

The gene calls are TRBV4-2 and TRBJ2-3; TRBD1 agrees at 7 bases. The CDR3 length is 14 residues. The J segment lost 1 base and the V segment lost 6 bases, leaving 4 bases of the junction unmatched. Germline loops: CDR1 LGHNA, CDR2 YNFKEQ. CDR3 nucleotide sequence: TGTGCCAGCAGGTTAGGGGGCGGCACAGATACGCAGTATTTT. Protein product: CASRLGGGTDTQYF.

V and J are TRBV2 and TRBJ2-3, with TRBD1 as a possible D gene (6 bases). Trimming cost V 10 bases and J 6 bases, with 23 bases left between them. The CDR3 has 15 residues. Germline V gives CDR1 SNHLY, CDR2 FYNNEI. The CDR3 coding sequence is TGTGCCAACGGGCACATCGGACAGTCCCGGGATACGCAGTATTTT. Protein: CANGHIGQSRDTQYF.

V and J are TRBV4-3 and TRBJ2-7, with D unresolved. V was clipped by 1 base and J by 0 bases, with 19 bases between them. This CDR3 spans 18 amino acids. Germline CDR1 LGHNA, CDR2 YSLEER. The chain's CDR3 is CASSQGPAQRTDSYEQYF. CDR3 DNA: TGCGCCAGCAGCCAAGGTCCCGCTCAGAGAACGGACTCCTACGAGCAGTACTTC.

The CDR3 loop reads CASSVTSANYGYTF. CDR3 DNA sequence: TGTGCCAGCAGCGTAACGTCGGCTAACTATGGCTACACCTTC. The V call is TRBV9, the J call TRBJ1-2; unclear D gene. The CDR3 runs 14 residues. V dropped 1 base and J dropped 0 bases, with 7 bases sitting between them. The germline V gene has CDR1 SGDLS and CDR2 YYNGEE.

This clone was detected only a few times. The gene calls are TRBV15 and TRBJ1-3, with unresolved D. Germline values: CDR1 LNHNV, CDR2 YYDKDF (reference sequence). This CDR3 is 17 amino acids long. Between the trimmed V and J ends, which lost 0 bases and 1 base, there was a span of 13 bases. The CDR3 reads CATSRDRWRSSGNTIYF. For the CDR3, the DNA is TGTGCCACCAGCAGAGATCGGTGGCGGTCGTCTGGAAACACCATATATTTT. The full variable domain, its missing parts supplied by reference TRBV15 and TRBJ1-3, is DAMVIQNPRYQVTQFGKPVTLSCSQTLNHNVMYWYQQKSSQAPKLLFHYYDKDFNNEADTPDNFQSRRPNTSFCFLDIRSPGLGDTAMYLCATSRDRWRSSGNTIYFGEGSWLTVV.

J is TRBJ1-2 and V is TRBV7-6; D gene unclear. The CDR3 length is 16 residues. Per the germline V gene, CDR1 is SGHVS and CDR2 is FNYEAQ. V lost 2 bases, J lost 2 bases, and 15 bases lay in between. CDR3 amino acids: CASSLIIGRSNYGYTF. CDR3 sequence (DNA): TGTGCCAGCAGCTTAATAATTGGCAGGTCCAACTATGGCTACACCTTC.

This clone turned up a few times. The chain recombines TRBV5-4 with TRBJ1-2; D is undetermined. V shed 5 bases and J shed 6 bases, with 20 bases lying between them. Per the germline V gene, CDR1 is SGHNT and CDR2 is YYREEE (reference sequence). The CDR3 is 15 residues long. The CDR3 DNA sequence: TGTGCCAGCAGTTTCGCAGTAGCAAGGCTAGATGGCTACACCTTC. As protein: CASSFAVARLDGYTF.

This chain uses TRBV18 with TRBJ1-5, with 7 nucleotides matching TRBD1. Germline V CDR1 and CDR2: KGHSH, LQKENI. V gave up 6 bases and J gave up 3 bases; unmatched junction bases: 5. This CDR3 is built from 14 residues. For the CDR3, the DNA is TGTGCCAGCTCGCAGGACAGGATCAATCAGCCCCAGCATTTT. Translation: CASSQDRINQPQHF.

The genes are TRBV5-1 and TRBJ2-7, with 7 bases lining up with TRBD1. J lost 0 bases, V lost 4 bases, and 7 bases had no gene match. The length of the CDR3 is 15 residues. The germline V gene has CDR1 SGHRS and CDR2 YFSETQ. CDR3 protein: CASSRTGLNSYEQYF. CDR3 in DNA: TGCGCCAGCAGCCGGACAGGCCTAAACTCCTACGAGCAGTACTTC.

This clone was found once. V usage is TRBV7-2 and J usage is TRBJ1-5, with a tentative D call TRBD1 (5 bases). With 5 bases removed from V and 7 bases from J, the gap between germline ends came to 15 bases. The CDR3 has 14 residues. The germline V gene encodes CDR1 SGHTA and CDR2 FQGNSA. The CDR3 nucleotides are TGTGCCAGCAGCCTGTCCAGGGCCACGCAGCCCCAGCATTTT. Translated: CASSLSRATQPQHF. Drawing the rest from reference TRBV7-2 and TRBJ1-5, the complete variable domain is GAGVSQSPSNKVTEKGKDVELRCDPISGHTALYWYRQSLGQGLEFLIYFQGNSAPDKSGLPSDRFSAERTGGSVSTLTIQRTQQEDSAVYLCASSLSRATQPQHFGDGTRLSIL.

The chain combines TRBV12-5 with TRBJ2-5, with a weak D call TRBD2 (5 bases). Germline lookup yields CDR1 LGHNT and CDR2 FRNRAP. The germline V and J ends were trimmed by 2 bases and 4 bases, with 5 bases remaining between them. The CDR3 runs to 12 residues. The CDR3 bases are TGTGCTAGTGGTTTGCGGGGAGAGACCCAGTACTTC. Translation: CASGLRGETQYF.

The chain couples TRBV9 to TRBJ2-7, with D unclear. Per the germline V gene, CDR1 is SGDLS and CDR2 is YYNGEE. The CDR3 has 14 amino acids. Trimming took off 0 bases at V and 3 bases at J, with 10 bases between the two ends. DNA for the CDR3: TGTGCCAGCAGCGTAGGTATAGGGTTCTACGAGCAGTACTTC. As protein: CASSVGIGFYEQYF.